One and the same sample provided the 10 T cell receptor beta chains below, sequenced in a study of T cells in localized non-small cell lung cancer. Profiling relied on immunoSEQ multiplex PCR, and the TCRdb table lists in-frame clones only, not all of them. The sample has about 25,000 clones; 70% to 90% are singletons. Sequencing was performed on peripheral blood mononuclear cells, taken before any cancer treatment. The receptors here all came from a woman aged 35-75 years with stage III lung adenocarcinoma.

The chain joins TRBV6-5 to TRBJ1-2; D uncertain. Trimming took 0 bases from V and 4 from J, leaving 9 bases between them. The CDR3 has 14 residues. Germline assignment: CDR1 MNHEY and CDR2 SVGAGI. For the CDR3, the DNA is TGTGCCAGCAGTTACTCAGTAGAAAGCTATGGCTACACCTTC. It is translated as CASSYSVESYGYTF.

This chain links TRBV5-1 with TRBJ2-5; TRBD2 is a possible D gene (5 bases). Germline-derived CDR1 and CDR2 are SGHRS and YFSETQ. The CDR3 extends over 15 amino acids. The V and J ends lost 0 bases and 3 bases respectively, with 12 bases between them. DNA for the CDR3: TGCGCCAGCAGCTTGGCCGGCGGGCAGGAAGAGACCCAGTACTTC. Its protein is CASSLAGGQEETQYF.

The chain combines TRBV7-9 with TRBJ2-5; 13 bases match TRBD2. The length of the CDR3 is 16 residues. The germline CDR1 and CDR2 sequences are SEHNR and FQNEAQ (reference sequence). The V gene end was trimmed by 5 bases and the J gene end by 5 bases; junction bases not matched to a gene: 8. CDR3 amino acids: CASSLGTSGMLETQYF. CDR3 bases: TGTGCCAGCAGCCTTGGGACTAGCGGGATGTTGGAGACCCAGTACTTC.

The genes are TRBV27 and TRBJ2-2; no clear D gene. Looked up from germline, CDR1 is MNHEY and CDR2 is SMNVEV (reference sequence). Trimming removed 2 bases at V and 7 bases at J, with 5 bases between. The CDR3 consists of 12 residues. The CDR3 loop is CASSLGVGELFF. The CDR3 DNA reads TGTGCCAGCAGTTTAGGTGTCGGGGAGCTGTTTTTT.

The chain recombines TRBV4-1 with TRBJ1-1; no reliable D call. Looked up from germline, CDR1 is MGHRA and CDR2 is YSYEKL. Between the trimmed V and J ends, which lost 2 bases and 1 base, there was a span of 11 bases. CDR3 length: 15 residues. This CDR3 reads CASSQPHRENTEAFF. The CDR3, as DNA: TGCGCCAGCAGCCAACCCCACCGGGAGAACACTGAAGCTTTCTTT.

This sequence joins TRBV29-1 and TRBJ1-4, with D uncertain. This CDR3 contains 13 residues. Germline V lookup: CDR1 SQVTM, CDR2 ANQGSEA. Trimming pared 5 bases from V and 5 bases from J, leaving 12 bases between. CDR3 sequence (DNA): TGCAGCGTTAAACGGGTAGGAAATGAAAAACTGTTTTTT. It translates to CSVKRVGNEKLFF. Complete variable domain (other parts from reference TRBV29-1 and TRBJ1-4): SAVISQKPSRDICQRGTSLTIQCQVDSQVTMMFWYRQQPGQSLTLIATANQGSEATYESGFVIDKFPISRPNLTFSTLTVSNMSPEDSSIYLCSVKRVGNEKLFFGSGTQLSVL.

This chain's CDR3 is CASSLGFRGEAFF. The DNA for the CDR3 is TGTGCCAGCAGCTTAGGATTCCGGGGGGAAGCTTTCTTT. This chain links TRBV11-2 with TRBJ1-1, with a possible D match to TRBD1 (5 bases). The ends were cut back, 1 base at V and 8 bases at J, with 11 bases in the middle. The CDR3 consists of 13 residues. Germline V gene lookup returns CDR1 SGHAT and CDR2 FQNNGV.

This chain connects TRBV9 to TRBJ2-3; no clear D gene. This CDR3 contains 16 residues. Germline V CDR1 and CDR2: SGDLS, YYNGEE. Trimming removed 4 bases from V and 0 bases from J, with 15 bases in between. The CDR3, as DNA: TGTGCCAGCAGCCCCCGCCCGGTCGCCAGCACAGATACGCAGTATTTT. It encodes CASSPRPVASTDTQYF.

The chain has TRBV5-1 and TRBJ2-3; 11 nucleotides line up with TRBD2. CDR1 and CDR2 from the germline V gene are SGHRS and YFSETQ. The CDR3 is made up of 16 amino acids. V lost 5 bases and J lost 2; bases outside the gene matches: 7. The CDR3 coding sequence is TGCGCCAGCAGGCTAGGGACTAGCGGACTCACAGATACGCAGTATTTT. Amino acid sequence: CASRLGTSGLTDTQYF.

CDR3 nucleotide sequence: TGTGCCAGCAGTACCTCCCTAGCGGGGAGGGGACCGGATGAGCAGTTCTTC. It translates to CASSTSLAGRGPDEQFF. This rearrangement joins TRBV2 to TRBJ2-1, with TRBD2 matching 9 bases. The germline V gene has CDR1 SNHLY and CDR2 FYNNEI. Germline trimming cut 5 bases from V and 8 bases from J; bases unmatched to any gene: 16. The CDR3 contains 17 residues.